The rows below give T cell receptor beta chains drawn from one sample of a study of blood T cell repertoires in COVID-19. Libraries were prepared by immunoSEQ multiplex PCR; TCRdb keeps only in-frame clonotypes and omits some of them. The sample has hundreds of thousands of clones, over 75% seen once. The specimen sequenced was PBMCs or T cells enriched from blood (not recorded which). The receptors were gathered from a man aged 40-50 years who had recovered from COVID-19. CDR3s include the opening cysteine and the closing phenylalanine or tryptophan. D genes are given only for firm matches. For some rows the clone size is stated as once, few or many, or as a class when expanded; others skip it.

TRBV10-3	.	TRBJ1-1	.	TGTGCCATCAGACAGAACACTGAAGCTTTCTTT	CAIRQNTEAFF
TRBV5-6	TRBD1	TRBJ1-3	.	TGTGCCAGCAGCTTGTTGACAGGGGCTGGAAACACCATATATTTT	CASSLLTGAGNTIYF
TRBV7-9	.	TRBJ1-1	.	TGTGCCAGCAGCTCACCCTTTCGGGGGGGACTGAACACTGAAGCTTTCTTT	CASSSPFRGGLNTEAFF
TRBV7-3	.	TRBJ2-2	.	TGTGCCAGCAGCAAAACGACTCCCACCGGGGAGCTGTTTTTT	CASSKTTPTGELFF
TRBV2	.	TRBJ2-1	.	TGTGCCAGCTACCGCAAACCGGACTACCGTACGAGCTCCTACAATGAGCAGTTCTTC	CASYRKPDYRTSSYNEQFF
TRBV27	.	TRBJ1-5	few	TGTGCCAGCAGTTTTAAGGGGGAGAATCAGCCCCAGCATTTT	CASSFKGENQPQHF
TRBV15	TRBD1	TRBJ2-1	once	TGTGCCACCAGCAGAACAGACAGGGGGTACAATGAGCAGTTCTTC	CATSRTDRGYNEQFF
TRBV2	.	TRBJ2-1	.	TGTGCCAGCAGCCTTAGGGGATCCACGGATGAGCAGTTCTTC	CASSLRGSTDEQFF
TRBV12-5	TRBD1	TRBJ2-1	.	TGTGCTAGTGGGACCCCGGGACAGCGAAATGAGCAGTTCTTC	CASGTPGQRNEQFF
TRBV19	.	TRBJ2-5	few	TGTGCCAGTAGTATGGGGGCGGGCGAGACCCAGTACTTC	CASSMGAGETQYF
TRBV29-1	TRBD1	TRBJ1-2	once	TGCAGCGTTGAGGCCAGGGGGTTTAGTTATGGCTACACCTTC	CSVEARGFSYGYTF
TRBV7-9	.	TRBJ1-2	.	TGTGCCAGCAGCTTAGTGGTGGGCCACTATGGCTACACCTTC	CASSLVVGHYGYTF
TRBV14	.	TRBJ1-1	.	TGTGCCAGCAGCCCGGAACAGGGATTAGACACTGAAGCTTTCTTT	CASSPEQGLDTEAFF
TRBV30	.	TRBJ2-5	few	TGTGCCTGGAGTGTACGCTCTCGGGAGACCCAGTACTTC	CAWSVRSRETQYF